This TCR beta chain was found in a study of T cell responses to AZD1222 COVID-19 vaccine. The table came from immunoSEQ multiplex PCR; TCRdb's copy has only in-frame clones and leaves some out. The table includes some 120,000 clones, 92% detected once. V was pared by 4 bases and J by 3 bases, with 3 bases of the junction left unmatched. Germline assignment: CDR1 GTSNPN and CDR2 SVGIG (reference sequence). The CDR3 is made up of 14 amino acids. The TCR was taken from an adult who received the AZD1222 COVID-19 vaccine. The genes are TRBV30 and TRBJ2-1, with 10 nucleotides matching TRBD2. The sample here was peripheral blood, taken 28 days after the second AZD1222 dose. The CDR3 is CAWTGLADYNEQFF. CDR3 sequence (DNA): TGTGCCTGGACCGGACTAGCGGACTACAATGAGCAGTTCTTC.